This T cell receptor beta chain was obtained from a study of blood T cells in healthy people across ages. Study results and caveats: Diversity figures derived from one million T cells were judged to underestimate the true value.

Trimming cost V 7 bases and J 7 bases; bases outside gene matches: 11. Germline lookup yields CDR1 SGHTA and CDR2 FQGNSA. The CDR3 consists of 16 residues. With a J-beta primer mix and a sample-barcoded 5' primer, a second PCR ran about 7 to 12 cycles. TCRdb ran MiXCR on the 5' RACE reads and lists one entry per CDR3 protein. The table includes fewer than 700,000 distinct CDR3 sequences, about 45% detected once. A note on this clonotype: Antigen unknown.

Input material: blood. The rearrangement links TRBV7-2 to TRBJ2-2; 11 bases are shared with TRBD1. This TCR came from an elderly man in good health. Written as DNA, the CDR3 is TGTGCCAGCACCCAGGCCGGACAGGGGGCCTTCGGGGAGCTGTTTTTT. It encodes CASTQAGQGAFGELFF.